This TCR beta chain was documented in a study of cytomegalovirus exposure and HLA in healthy donors. To note about this clone: The target antigen is unknown.

Looked up from germline, CDR1 is SNHLY and CDR2 is FYNNEI. The V and J ends lost 6 bases and 2 bases, in that order; junction bases with no gene match: 7. The length of the CDR3 is 16 residues. General observations from the study: Rare TCR sequences predominated, though certain public TCRs were found in many donors.

PCR amplification relied on 60 Vbeta primers (plus 13 Jbeta primers). Using immunoSEQ multiplex PCR, the repertoire was profiled, and TCRdb retains in-frame clones only, with some absent. Of about 150,000 clones in the sample, 76% were seen once. The chain is built from TRBV2 and TRBJ1-4, with TRBD1 identical over 9 bases. The TCR comes from a woman aged 40-49 years in good health and CMV-seronegative. The sample was PBMCs. The CDR3: CASSKQTGGTNEKLFF. CDR3 sequence (DNA): TGTGCCAGCAGCAAGCAAACAGGGGGCACTAATGAAAAACTGTTTTTT.